This record covers a single T cell receptor beta chain. What it binds is unknown. Profiling relied on immunoSEQ multiplex PCR, and the TCRdb table lists in-frame clones only, not all of them. The sample includes thousands of clones, around 61% of them seen just once. The data stem from a study of CD4+ T cells in melanoma. Study results and limitations: A reported correlation linked neoantigen-specific CD4+ T cells to CD8+, macrophage and B cell function.

Sequences were obtained from cells from a culture (not recorded whether cultured in vitro). The clonotype was recovered from a human donor with melanoma.

The CDR3 bases are TGTGCCAGCACCGACAGTTACTACGAGCAGTACTTC. Its protein product is CASTDSYYEQYF. The V and J genes are TRBV28 and TRBJ2-7, with D perhaps matching TRBD1 (5 bases). This CDR3 region has 12 residues. Trimming removed 7 bases at V and 3 bases at J, with 10 bases between. CDR1 is MDHEN, CDR2 SYDVKM, per germline.